The clone carrying this TCR beta chain was seen repeatedly, ten times or more. What it recognizes is unknown. With 0 bases removed from V and 5 bases from J, the gap between germline ends came to 11 bases. Germline V gene data show CDR1 as SGHDN and CDR2 as FVKESK. This CDR3 is built from 14 residues. Unique molecular identifiers were present on the cDNA, and a universal primer site came from template switching. TCRdb recomputed calls from the 5' RACE reads with MiXCR, one row per CDR3 protein. The data show about 240,000 distinct CDR3 sequences, with approximately 8% seen just once and about 5.6% held by the top ten. This specimen belongs to a study of identical twins. The study's findings and limits: Insertion counts were lower in abundant cord blood beta clonotypes, a trend that memory repertoires did not show. Among out-of-frame alpha sequences shared by twins, low generation probability occurred in excess.

There were only healthy Caucasians among the donors. This sample also appeared in a second study, on yellow fever vaccine responses in identical twins.

The chain has TRBV14 and TRBJ2-7; D remains unclear. The clonotype comes from a woman between 18 and 30 years old in good health. Sequenced: CD8+ T cells sorted from blood. CDR3: CASSQDIPRDEQYF. In DNA, the CDR3 is TGTGCCAGCAGCCAAGATATCCCTCGGGACGAGCAGTACTTC.